These 32 T cell receptor beta chains were sequenced from one sample in a study of shared clonotypes between healthy human individuals. Profiling relied on immunoSEQ multiplex PCR, and the TCRdb table lists in-frame clones only, not all of them. The sample lists nearly 2 million clones; over 85% were seen once. The naive CD8 fraction comprised CD45RO-negative cells positively selected for CCR7 and excluded terminally differentiated effector memory CD45RA+ cells. Sequenced material: naive CD8+ T cells sorted from blood. These receptors originate from a man aged 18 to 35 in good health.

The genes are TRBV2 and TRBJ2-1; 12 bases align to TRBD2. Germline V gene sequence: CDR1 SNHLY, CDR2 FYNNEI. V was pared by 2 bases and J by 9 bases, with 5 bases of the junction left unmatched. This CDR3 is built from 15 residues. The CDR3, as DNA: TGTGCCAGCAGTGAAAGACTAGCGGGAGACGGTGAGCAGTTCTTC. Its translation is CASSERLAGDGEQFF.

This clone appeared a single time. V and J are TRBV15 and TRBJ2-5; TRBD2 matches 15 bases. This CDR3 is built from 17 residues. The trim removed 0 bases at V and 5 bases at J, leaving 4 bases unmatched. CDR1 is LNHNV and CDR2 is YYDKDF in the germline V gene (reference sequence). CDR3 DNA: TGTGCCACCAGCAGAGATGGACTAGCGGGGGGGTATGAGACCCAGTACTTC. Translation gives CATSRDGLAGGYETQYF.

J is TRBJ2-3 and V is TRBV7-8, with D uncertain. Germline V gene sequence: CDR1 SGHVS, CDR2 FQNEAQ. CDR3 length: 13 residues. The ends were cut back, 6 bases at V and 6 bases at J, with 13 bases in the middle. The CDR3 DNA reads as TGTGCCAGCAGACGTGGTTCTGGGGATACGCAGTATTTT. Translation: CASRRGSGDTQYF. The full variable domain, with the rest looked up from reference TRBV7-8 and TRBJ2-3, is GAGVSQSPRYKVAKRGQDVALRCDPISGHVSLFWYQQALGQGPEFLTYFQNEAQLDKSGLPSDRFFAERPEGSVSTLKIQRTQQEDSAVYLCASRRGSGDTQYFGPGTRLTVL.

DNA of the CDR3: TGTGCCAGCAGTCCTCGGACAGGGATGAACACTGAAGCTTTCTTT. Translated: CASSPRTGMNTEAFF. This sequence joins TRBV5-4 and TRBJ1-1; 8 bases line up with TRBD1. The CDR3 has 15 residues. Germline-derived CDR1 and CDR2 are SGHNT and YYREEE (reference sequence). J lost 0 bases, V lost 5 bases, and 6 bases had no gene match.

The J gene is TRBJ2-7, the V gene TRBV11-2; a possible D gene is TRBD2 (5 bases). The CDR3 has 13 residues. The germline V and J ends were trimmed by 3 bases and 2 bases, with 8 bases remaining between them. Germline CDR1 and CDR2: SGHAT and FQNNGV. The DNA for the CDR3 is TGTGCCAGCAGCTTGGACTTCACCTACGAGCAGTACTTC. Its translation: CASSLDFTYEQYF.

V usage is TRBV2 and J usage is TRBJ2-2, with D maybe TRBD1 (6 bases). This CDR3 has 15 amino acids. V was pared by 3 bases and J by 3 bases, with 11 bases between. In germline, CDR1 is SNHLY, CDR2 FYNNEI. The CDR3 nucleotides are TGTGCCAGCAGTGATGGGACAACTTACACCGGGGAGCTGTTTTTT. It encodes CASSDGTTYTGELFF.

The rearrangement uses TRBV4-1 and TRBJ2-5; tentatively, D is TRBD1 or TRBD2 (6 bases each). The CDR3 has 15 amino acids. Between the trimmed V and J ends, which lost 4 bases and 2 bases, there was a span of 14 bases. Per germline, CDR1 MGHRA and CDR2 YSYEKL. The CDR3 spells CASSLGGLRQETQYF. The CDR3 nucleotides read TGCGCCAGCAGCCTCGGGGGCCTGAGACAAGAGACCCAGTACTTC.

The rearrangement joins TRBV19 to TRBJ1-5; D is unclear. CDR1 and CDR2 from the germline V gene are LNHDA and SQIVND (reference sequence). V was trimmed by 7 bases and J by 0 bases, leaving 10 bases between them. This CDR3 comprises 14 residues. CDR3 coding DNA: TGTGCCAGTACCTTTCGGCTTAGCAATCAGCCCCAGCATTTT. It yields the protein CASTFRLSNQPQHF.

The chain is built from TRBV27 and TRBJ2-2; 8 bases are a match to TRBD2. Germline values: CDR1 MNHEY, CDR2 SMNVEV (reference sequence). The CDR3 sequence is 15 residues long. J gave up 5 bases and V 6 bases, and 8 bases lay outside the gene matches. The CDR3 is CASSLDTGGTGELFF. The CDR3 bases are TGTGCCAGCAGCCTAGACACGGGGGGGACCGGGGAGCTGTTTTTT.

The chain employs TRBV7-6 and TRBJ1-1, with D possibly matching TRBD1 (5 bases). Looked up from germline, CDR1 is SGHVS and CDR2 is FNYEAQ. The length of the CDR3 is 11 residues. V was clipped by 4 bases and J by 7 bases, with 7 bases between them. Here the CDR3 reads CASSSGREAFF. The CDR3, as DNA: TGTGCCAGCAGCTCGGGACGTGAAGCTTTCTTT.

This chain links TRBV5-6 with TRBJ2-1; D might be TRBD2 (5 bases). V was trimmed by 0 bases and J by 7 bases, leaving 11 bases between them. Germline loops: CDR1 SGHDT, CDR2 YYEEEE. The length of the CDR3 is 14 residues. The CDR3 coding sequence is TGTGCCAGCAGCTTGGAGGCTCGGGGAAATGAGCAGTTCTTC. Translating gives CASSLEARGNEQFF.

The chain carries TRBV19 and TRBJ1-3; D is uncertain. The CDR3 contains 14 residues. The V end was cut by 1 base, the J end by 1 base, with 5 bases between. Germline CDR1 LNHDA, CDR2 SQIVND (reference sequence). CDR3 DNA: TGTGCCAGTAGTATAGGGGAGTCTGGAAACACCATATATTTT. Its protein is CASSIGESGNTIYF.

In regard to this clone: The same CDR3 arises from other DNA sequences in this sample as well. The gene calls are TRBV5-6 and TRBJ2-7; either TRBD1 or TRBD2 may fit D (6 bases each). V was trimmed by 4 bases and J by 2 bases, leaving 10 bases between them. CDR3 length: 13 amino acids. Germline assignment: CDR1 SGHDT and CDR2 YYEEEE. CDR3 nucleotides: TGTGCCAGCAGCCTAGGGGGGACCTACGAGCAGTACTTC. Translation: CASSLGGTYEQYF.

The chain combines TRBV11-2 with TRBJ1-2, with 7 bases fitting TRBD1. The germline gives CDR1 SGHAT, CDR2 FQNNGV. V was clipped by 5 bases and J by 2 bases; unmatched bases: 2. The CDR3 has 13 residues. The CDR3 nucleotides read TGTGCCAGCAGCCGGGACAGCAACTATGGCTACACCTTC. Residues: CASSRDSNYGYTF.

Remarks on this clone: The sample holds other DNA sequences that translate to the same CDR3. The chain links TRBV6-1 to TRBJ1-1; D remains ambiguous. V was cut by 4 bases and J by 0 bases, with 9 bases left in between. The CDR3 loop spans 14 amino acids. The V gene's germline CDR1 is MNHNS and CDR2 SASEGT. The CDR3 bases are TGTGCCAGCAGTGTGACCGGTCTGAACACTGAAGCTTTCTTT. Protein product: CASSVTGLNTEAFF.

Comments on this clone: The sample holds other DNA sequences that translate to the same CDR3. V usage is TRBV5-4 and J usage is TRBJ1-1, with a weak D call TRBD1 (5 bases). This CDR3 has 12 amino acids. Trimming shortened V by 0 bases and J by 8 bases, and 8 bases separated the two germline ends. The germline V gene encodes CDR1 SGHNT and CDR2 YYREEE (reference sequence). The CDR3 sequence: CASSLGTREAFF. The CDR3 DNA reads as TGTGCCAGCAGCTTGGGGACAAGAGAAGCTTTCTTT.

J is TRBJ2-7 and V is TRBV10-3, with TRBD1 matching 10 bases. The CDR3 runs 16 residues. Germline CDR1 is ENHRY and CDR2 is SYGVKD. V was pared by 2 bases and J by 3 bases, with 7 bases of the junction left unmatched. The CDR3 spells CAISEPGQGDDYEQYF. As DNA, the CDR3 is TGTGCCATCAGTGAGCCCGGACAGGGGGACGACTACGAGCAGTACTTC.

The chain couples TRBV7-9 to TRBJ1-4; no clear D gene. The V gene lost 6 bases and the J gene lost 12 bases, with 14 bases spanning the gap. The CDR3 is 12 residues long. Germline assignment: CDR1 SEHNR and CDR2 FQNEAQ (reference sequence). The CDR3 reads CASSSLDGQLFF. CDR3 DNA: TGTGCCAGCAGTTCGCTTGATGGCCAACTGTTTTTT.

A single count supports this clone. The gene calls are TRBV6-5 and TRBJ2-1, with 7 bases lining up with TRBD2. The V gene's germline CDR1 is MNHEY and CDR2 SVGAGI. The J segment lost 7 bases and the V segment lost 7 bases, leaving 7 bases of the junction unmatched. The CDR3 covers 13 residues. The CDR3 here is CASKAGAWNEQFF. CDR3 nucleotide sequence: TGTGCCAGCAAGGCGGGAGCTTGGAATGAGCAGTTCTTC.

V gene TRBV5-1 combines with J gene TRBJ2-7; possible D gene TRBD2, 7 bases. The V end was cut by 7 bases, the J end by 4 bases, with 21 bases between. The CDR3 extends over 15 amino acids. CDR1 and CDR2 (germline): SGHRS, YFSETQ. In DNA form, the CDR3 reads TGCGCCAGCCCAGCTTGGGGGGGGCCAGCGTACGAGCAGTACTTC. Residues: CASPAWGGPAYEQYF.

The chain couples TRBV13 to TRBJ1-4; 10 bases map to TRBD1. V dropped 5 bases and J dropped 8; count of bases not matched to a gene: 5. The CDR3 length is 14 residues. Per the germline V gene, CDR1 is PRHDT and CDR2 is FYEKMQ (reference sequence). DNA of the CDR3: TGTGCCAGCAGCGCGGGACAGGGGCGCGAAAAACTGTTTTTT. Its translation is CASSAGQGREKLFF.

The CDR3 loop is CASSPDLMGDEQFF. The CDR3 bases are TGTGCCAGCAGTCCGGACTTGATGGGCGATGAGCAGTTCTTC. The V gene is TRBV27, the J gene TRBJ2-1, with TRBD2 as a possible D gene (5 bases). Germline V lookup: CDR1 MNHEY, CDR2 SMNVEV (reference sequence). The CDR3 spans 14 residues. Trimming cost V 5 bases and J 8 bases, with 16 bases left between them.

The V gene is TRBV5-1, the J gene TRBJ1-2; 7 bases are a match to TRBD1. The CDR3 extends over 16 amino acids. V gave up 1 base and J gave up 3 bases; unmatched junction bases: 9. Germline V gives CDR1 SGHRS, CDR2 YFSETQ. The CDR3 DNA reads TGCGCCAGCAGCTTGTTTGGCAGGGGGGATCACTATGGCTACACCTTC. As protein: CASSLFGRGDHYGYTF.

The chain is built from TRBV27 and TRBJ1-1, with 7 positions matching TRBD1. The length of the CDR3 is 16 residues. Germline CDR1 MNHEY, CDR2 SMNVEV (reference sequence). V dropped 5 bases and J dropped 0; count of bases not matched to a gene: 9. CDR3 protein: CASSPIGTAMNTEAFF. Written as DNA, the CDR3 is TGTGCCAGCAGTCCAATTGGGACAGCCATGAACACTGAAGCTTTCTTT.

The V gene is TRBV12-5, the J gene TRBJ2-1, with 10 nucleotides matching TRBD2. Germline loops: CDR1 LGHNT, CDR2 FRNRAP. The CDR3 length is 15 residues. After removal of 7 bases from V and 4 bases from J, the junction contained 7 bases not matched to a gene. The CDR3 coding sequence is TGTGCTAGTGCCCCTAGCGGGGGACTGTACAATGAGCAGTTCTTC. It encodes CASAPSGGLYNEQFF.

The chain is built from TRBV7-9 and TRBJ1-2; D gene uncertain. The V and J ends lost 2 bases and 4 bases respectively, with 17 bases between them. The length of the CDR3 is 16 residues. CDR1 is SEHNR, CDR2 FQNEAQ, per germline (reference sequence). The CDR3 is CASSLTGLTNSYGYTF. The DNA of the CDR3 is TGTGCCAGCAGCTTAACGGGCCTTACAAATTCCTATGGCTACACCTTC.

The chain links TRBV29-1 to TRBJ2-7; D not resolved. Germline CDR1 and CDR2: SQVTM and ANQGSEA. Trimming pared 6 bases from V and 6 bases from J, leaving 18 bases between. This CDR3 has 13 amino acids. The CDR3 region is CSVVAYLGFEQYF. In DNA form, the CDR3 reads TGCAGCGTGGTCGCCTACTTAGGCTTCGAGCAGTACTTC.

The chain is built from TRBV28 and TRBJ1-4; unclear D gene. The germline V gene has CDR1 MDHEN and CDR2 SYDVKM. V was clipped by 4 bases and J by 0 bases, with 9 bases between them. CDR3 length: 15 amino acids. The CDR3 region has the DNA TGTGCCAGCAGTTGGACGCTTGCAACTAATGAAAAACTGTTTTTT. It is translated as CASSWTLATNEKLFF. The full variable domain, rest sourced from reference TRBV28 and TRBJ1-4, is DVKVTQSSRYLVKRTGEKVFLECVQDMDHENMFWYRQDPGLGLRLIYFSYDVKMKEKGDIPEGYSVSREKKERFSLILESASTNQTSMYLCASSWTLATNEKLFFGSGTQLSVL.

The chain carries TRBV6-1 and TRBJ1-2; TRBD1 matches 9 bases. With V trimmed by 1 base and J by 5 bases, 5 bases remained unmatched. CDR3 length: 15 residues. Germline assignment: CDR1 MNHNS and CDR2 SASEGT. The CDR3 region has the DNA TGTGCCAGCAGTGAAGTAGGGACAGGGAATTATGGCTACACCTTC. Amino acids: CASSEVGTGNYGYTF.

This chain links TRBV9 with TRBJ2-7; D tentatively reads TRBD1 or TRBD2 (5 bases each). CDR1 is SGDLS and CDR2 is YYNGEE in the germline V gene. The CDR3 extends over 16 amino acids. V dropped 3 bases and J dropped 0 bases, with 16 bases sitting between them. The CDR3 reads CASSGGADGTSYEQYF. As DNA, the CDR3 is TGTGCCAGCAGCGGAGGGGCGGATGGGACCTCCTACGAGCAGTACTTC.

The chain is built from TRBV6-1 and TRBJ1-6; TRBD1 aligns across 10 bases. The V segment lost 4 bases and the J segment 0 bases; nucleotides outside the gene matches: 6. CDR1 is MNHNS and CDR2 is SASEGT in the germline V gene. CDR3 size: 18 residues. The CDR3 nucleotides are TGTGCCAGCAGTGGGACAGGGGGTCCCTACTCCTATAATTCACCCCTCCACTTT. Protein: CASSGTGGPYSYNSPLHF.

This clone appeared a few times. V usage is TRBV6-5 and J usage is TRBJ1-4; a possible D gene is TRBD1 (6 bases). The CDR3 has 13 residues. The V end was cut by 0 bases, the J end by 12 bases, with 11 bases between. Germline CDR1 MNHEY, CDR2 SVGAGI. CDR3 coding DNA: TGTGCCAGCAGTTACTCAACAGGGAAGGAACTGTTTTTT. Protein product: CASSYSTGKELFF.